Presented here are 14 T cell receptor beta chains from one specimen sequenced in a study of control samples from healthy donors and cancer patients. Produced via immunoSEQ multiplex PCR; TCRdb's table is partial and in-frame only. The sample has tens of thousands of clones; approximately 90% are singletons. Input material: blood. The receptors were sampled from a woman aged 18 to 35 in good health.

This clone is labeled as medium-sized. The genes are TRBV7-8 and TRBJ2-1; 8 bases are shared with TRBD1. CDR3 length equals 15 residues. The J segment lost 1 base and the V segment lost 5 bases, leaving 4 bases of the junction unmatched. In germline, CDR1 is SGHVS, CDR2 FQNEAQ. CDR3 bases: TGTGCCAGCAGCCTCCGGGACAGGTCCTACAATGAGCAGTTCTTC. It yields the protein CASSLRDRSYNEQFF.

The chain recombines TRBV18 with TRBJ2-7, with 7 bases matching TRBD2. The CDR3 covers 13 residues. V was clipped by 3 bases and J by 6 bases; unmatched bases: 5. In germline, CDR1 is KGHSH, CDR2 LQKENI. The CDR3 spells CASSPAGLGEQYF. The CDR3 DNA reads as TGTGCCAGCTCACCGGCAGGACTAGGCGAGCAGTACTTC. Together with reference TRBV18 and TRBJ2-7, the CDR3 gives the full variable domain: NAGVMQNPRHLVRRRGQEARLRCSPMKGHSHVYWYRQLPEEGLKFMVYLQKENIIDESGMPKERFSAEFPKEGPSILRIQQVVRGDSAAYFCASSPAGLGEQYFGPGTRLTVT.

The chain links TRBV27 to TRBJ2-1; 10 bases are a match to TRBD2. The V segment lost 3 bases and the J segment 8 bases; nucleotides outside the gene matches: 1. CDR3 length: 13 residues. CDR1 is MNHEY, CDR2 SMNVEV, per germline (reference sequence). The CDR3 DNA sequence: TGTGCCAGCAGTTTTGGGACTAGCGATGAGCAGTTCTTC. Protein product: CASSFGTSDEQFF.

The chain employs TRBV19 and TRBJ1-1; D is uncertain. The V gene's germline CDR1 is LNHDA and CDR2 SQIVND (reference sequence). The CDR3 contains 13 residues. V lost 5 bases and J lost 3, with 10 bases in between. The DNA of the CDR3 is TGTGCCAGTAGTCTGCAGAGGGACACTGAAGCTTTCTTT. It yields the protein CASSLQRDTEAFF.

The chain has TRBV6-5 and TRBJ1-2, with D possibly TRBD1 on 5 matching bases. The CDR3 contains 13 residues. Germline V gives CDR1 MNHEY, CDR2 SVGAGI. Trimming removed 6 bases at V and 6 bases at J, with 14 bases between. CDR3 bases: TGTGCCAGCAGGAGAATGGGGGGACATGGCTACACCTTC. It translates to CASRRMGGHGYTF.

This clone has a single count. The chain couples TRBV7-3 to TRBJ1-1, with TRBD1 identical over 8 bases. With 9 bases clipped from V and 0 bases from J, the junction kept 6 bases outside the gene matches. This CDR3 region has 14 residues. Germline CDR1 reads SGHTA; CDR2 reads FQGTGA. This chain's CDR3 is CASTDRGLNTEAFF. In nucleotides, the CDR3 is TGTGCCAGTACCGACAGGGGATTGAACACTGAAGCTTTCTTT.

CDR3: CASSELGTRVGYTF. The CDR3, as DNA: TGTGCCAGCAGTGAGCTGGGGACAAGGGTGGGCTACACCTTC. The V and J genes are TRBV6-1 and TRBJ1-2; possibly TRBD1 for D (6 bases). The CDR3 runs 14 residues. Germline-derived CDR1 and CDR2 are MNHNS and SASEGT. The V end was cut by 3 bases, the J end by 8 bases, with 16 bases between.

The J gene is TRBJ1-1, the V gene TRBV10-1; 8 nucleotides line up with TRBD1. Germline V gives CDR1 WNHNN, CDR2 SYGVQD (reference sequence). The CDR3 length is 13 residues. Trimming at V came to 6 bases and at J to 6 bases, leaving 6 bases not matched to a gene. The CDR3 DNA reads TGCGCCAGCAGACCGGACAGGGAGGCTGAAGCTTTCTTT. Translated, it gives CASRPDREAEAFF.

The chain is built from TRBV5-6 and TRBJ2-3; 8 bases are shared with TRBD2. This CDR3 is 16 amino acids long. Germline CDR1 SGHDT, CDR2 YYEEEE. With 3 bases clipped from V and 2 bases from J, the junction kept 8 bases outside the gene matches. The CDR3 bases are TGTGCCAGCAGCTATATAAGCGGGGGTTCCACAGATACGCAGTATTTT. As protein: CASSYISGGSTDTQYF.

DNA for the CDR3: TGTGCCAGCAGCTTAGGGATACAGCCCGGGCAGCCCCAGCATTTT. It yields the protein CASSLGIQPGQPQHF. This chain uses TRBV7-9 with TRBJ1-5; D gene ambiguous. CDR3 length: 15 amino acids. Trimming cost V 1 base and J 7 bases, with 14 bases left between them. CDR1 SEHNR and CDR2 FQNEAQ come from the germline V gene (reference sequence).

This clone is a singleton in its sample. This chain connects TRBV4-1 to TRBJ1-1; unclear D gene. The CDR3 covers 15 residues. In germline, CDR1 is MGHRA, CDR2 YSYEKL. V lost 2 bases to trimming and J lost 1 base, with 11 bases between them. This chain's CDR3 is CASSQPADSNTEAFF. CDR3 nucleotide sequence: TGCGCCAGCAGCCAACCGGCAGACTCGAACACTGAAGCTTTCTTT.

The chain uses TRBV2 and TRBJ2-5; TRBD2 might be the D (5 bases). CDR3 size: 15 residues. V was cut by 4 bases and J by 5 bases, with 17 bases left in between. Germline V gene data show CDR1 as SNHLY and CDR2 as FYNNEI. CDR3 amino acids: CASSVVEGLRETQYF. For the CDR3, the DNA is TGTGCCAGCAGTGTGGTAGAGGGATTACGGGAGACCCAGTACTTC.

The chain recombines TRBV5-1 with TRBJ2-7, with D tentatively TRBD2 (7 bases). CDR3 length equals 14 residues. CDR1 and CDR2 from the germline V gene are SGHRS and YFSETQ. Trimming took off 4 bases at V and 4 bases at J, with 15 bases between the two ends. Here the CDR3 reads CASSLGASGYEQYF. The DNA for the CDR3 is TGCGCCAGCAGCCTGGGGGCTAGCGGATACGAGCAGTACTTC.

The V call is TRBV5-1, the J call TRBJ1-1; 12 positions agree with TRBD1. CDR3 size: 15 residues. Germline V gives CDR1 SGHRS, CDR2 YFSETQ. After removal of 4 bases from V and 11 bases from J, the junction contained 12 bases not matched to a gene. The CDR3 coding sequence is TGCGCCAGCAGCGATCCGGGACAGGGGGCAGGTGAGGCTTTCTTT. Residues: CASSDPGQGAGEAFF. The variable domain in full, completed from reference TRBV5-1 and TRBJ1-1, reads KAGVTQTPRYLIKTRGQQVTLSCSPISGHRSVSWYQQTPGQGLQFLFEYFSETQRNKGNFPGRFSGRQFSNSRSEMNVSTLELGDSALYLCASSDPGQGAGEAFFGQGTRLTVV.